The 30 T cell receptor beta chains reported below all come from one sample, sequenced in a study of CD8 T cells in ankylosing spondylitis. Via MiXCR, TCRdb re-called the 5' RACE reads, giving one row per CDR3 protein. The top ten clones hold 0.95% to 1.4% of a sample with 300,000 to 350,000 distinct CDR3 sequences, around 15% of them seen once. Sequenced sample: blood, either unsorted or a sorted T cell fraction (not recorded which). These receptors were collected from a male donor with ankylosing spondylitis or in good health (not recorded which).

In its sample, this clonotype was seen a few times. The genes are TRBV20-1 and TRBJ2-3; 8 bases match TRBD2. V shed 1 base and J 0 bases; nucleotides not matched to a gene: 3. The CDR3 length is 15 residues. Germline V gives CDR1 DFQATT, CDR2 SNEGSKA (reference sequence). CDR3 region: CSARALAGSTDTQYF. The CDR3 region has the DNA TGCAGTGCTAGAGCATTAGCGGGGAGCACAGATACGCAGTATTTT.

The rearrangement joins TRBV10-3 to TRBJ2-6; D may be TRBD1 or TRBD2 (5 bases each). From germline, CDR1 is ENHRY and CDR2 SYGVKD. The germline V and J ends were trimmed by 7 bases and 2 bases, with 12 bases remaining between them. There are 15 residues in the CDR3. The DNA of the CDR3 is TGTGCCATCACCGGGGCCGGGGCTGGGGCCAACGTCCTGACTTTC. Its protein product is CAITGAGAGANVLTF.

The table lists this clonotype with a few counts. CDR3 nucleotides: TGTGCCAGCAGTTTACAATCCGGGACAGGGGAACACGAGCAGTACTTC. Translating gives CASSLQSGTGEHEQYF. This chain joins TRBV12-3 or TRBV12-4 and TRBJ2-7; 10 bases align to TRBD1. CDR3 size: 16 residues. Trimming removed 2 bases from V and 5 bases from J; junction bases left unmatched: 9.

The chain couples TRBV4-2 to TRBJ2-5; TRBD2 aligns across 12 bases. This CDR3 comprises 17 residues. Trimming removed 1 base from V and 5 bases from J; junction bases left unmatched: 8. The germline CDR1 and CDR2 sequences are LGHNA and YNFKEQ. CDR3 nucleotides: TGTGCCAGCAGCCAAGGACTAGCGGGGGATGACGGGGAGACCCAGTACTTC. It is translated as CASSQGLAGDDGETQYF.

The gene calls are TRBV5-1 and TRBJ2-2; TRBD1 agrees at 8 bases. In germline, CDR1 is SGHRS, CDR2 YFSETQ. The CDR3 contains 15 residues. V lost 3 bases, J lost 4 bases, and 5 bases stayed unmatched. CDR3 sequence: CASSSTGTGTGELFF. Here the CDR3 DNA reads TGCGCCAGCAGCTCGACTGGGACAGGCACCGGGGAGCTGTTTTTT.

This clonotype has a count of ten or more. CDR3 sequence: CASSFSTVGTEAFF. In DNA form, the CDR3 reads TGTGCCAGCAGTTTTTCGACAGTCGGCACTGAAGCTTTCTTT. V and J are TRBV28 and TRBJ1-1, with D perhaps matching TRBD1 (5 bases). Trimming stripped 3 bases from V and 4 bases from J, with 12 bases between. Per germline, CDR1 MDHEN and CDR2 SYDVKM. CDR3 length equals 14 residues.

The J gene is TRBJ2-3, the V gene TRBV30; a possible D gene is TRBD2 (6 bases). Trimming removed 2 bases at V and 4 bases at J, with 16 bases between. Germline loops: CDR1 GTSNPN, CDR2 SVGIG (reference sequence). This CDR3 has 15 residues. The CDR3 region is CAWSHMGGGADTQYF. DNA of the CDR3: TGTGCCTGGAGTCATATGGGGGGAGGCGCAGATACGCAGTATTTT.

The chain joins TRBV3-1 to TRBJ2-2, with 8 bases aligning to TRBD2. CDR3 length: 17 amino acids. The germline V gene encodes CDR1 LGHDT and CDR2 YNNKEL (reference sequence). J gave up 1 base and V 0 bases, and 4 bases lay outside the gene matches. CDR3 sequence: CASSQDSGGMNTGELFF. The CDR3 nucleotides are TGTGCCAGCAGCCAAGATTCGGGGGGGATGAACACCGGGGAGCTGTTTTTT.

The J gene is TRBJ2-3, the V gene TRBV5-8; perhaps TRBD2 as D (6 bases). CDR1 is SGHTS, CDR2 YDEGEE, per germline. V lost 7 bases and J lost 9, with 21 bases in between. The CDR3 sequence is 14 residues long. CDR3 in DNA: TGTGCCAGCCCTAGGCTAGCGAGGACGGGGACGCAGTATTTT. Its protein is CASPRLARTGTQYF.

The CDR3 DNA sequence: TGTGCCAGCAGCCAAGATCGTGGGCGCCAGAGGGAAAAACTGTTTTTT. This codes for CASSQDRGRQREKLFF. The rearrangement links TRBV3-1 to TRBJ1-4; D remains unclear. This CDR3 is built from 16 residues. V was cut by 0 bases and J by 8 bases, with 16 bases left in between. CDR1 LGHDT and CDR2 YNNKEL come from the germline V gene (reference sequence).

This clonotype was seen more than once but under ten times. V usage is TRBV11-2 and J usage is TRBJ1-2; tentatively, D is TRBD1 (6 bases). Germline V gene sequence: CDR1 SGHAT, CDR2 FQNNGV. Trimming left V 0 bases short and J 0 bases short, with 17 bases between. This CDR3 has 18 residues. The CDR3 protein is CASSLDRQAFSSNYGYTF. CDR3 nucleotide sequence: TGTGCCAGCAGCTTAGATCGACAGGCCTTTTCCTCTAACTATGGCTACACCTTC.

This clonotype showed up just a few times. This chain connects TRBV5-1 to TRBJ2-2; no firm D call. CDR1 is SGHRS and CDR2 is YFSETQ in the germline V gene. There are 14 residues in the CDR3. The V and J ends lost 0 bases and 4 bases respectively, with 7 bases between them. CDR3 protein: CASSLEAATGELFF. The CDR3 region has the DNA TGCGCCAGCAGCTTGGAGGCGGCCACCGGGGAGCTGTTTTTT.

The genes are TRBV4-2 and TRBJ2-1, with 9 bases matching TRBD2. The CDR3 covers 16 residues. Germline CDR1 LGHNA, CDR2 YNFKEQ. Unmatched junction bases numbered 5, after V lost 5 bases and J lost 0 bases. The CDR3 DNA reads as TGTGCCAGCAGCTCTAGCGGGGCGAGCTCCTACAATGAGCAGTTCTTC. This sequence encodes CASSSSGASSYNEQFF.

There are a few counts of this clonotype. V is TRBV12-3 or TRBV12-4 and J is TRBJ2-3, with D perhaps TRBD2 (5 bases). The CDR3 spans 16 residues. Trimming removed 6 bases at V and 3 bases at J, with 19 bases between. The CDR3 here is CASSPGGAGGTDTQYF. CDR3 DNA sequence: TGTGCCAGCAGCCCCGGAGGTGCGGGTGGTACAGATACGCAGTATTTT.

The chain combines TRBV5-1 with TRBJ2-2; D remains unclear. CDR1 and CDR2 (germline): SGHRS, YFSETQ. V lost 0 bases and J lost 5, with 11 bases in between. The CDR3 is 15 amino acids. CDR3 protein: CASSLASTGTGELFF. CDR3 in DNA: TGCGCCAGCAGCTTGGCCTCTACTGGGACCGGGGAGCTGTTTTTT.

This clonotype was seen ten or more times. The chain carries TRBV29-1 and TRBJ2-6; D is perhaps TRBD1 (5 bases). V was clipped by 4 bases and J by 2 bases, with 15 bases between them. The length of the CDR3 is 16 residues. The germline V gene has CDR1 SQVTM and CDR2 ANQGSEA. This CDR3 reads CSVVTKGSTGANVLTF. Here the CDR3 DNA reads TGCAGCGTTGTTACAAAGGGGTCGACTGGGGCCAACGTCCTGACTTTC.

This clonotype occurred a few times. The chain recombines TRBV5-6 with TRBJ2-1; TRBD2 is a possible D gene (5 bases). The CDR3 loop spans 12 amino acids. Germline CDR1 SGHDT, CDR2 YYEEEE. The ends were cut back, 3 bases at V and 9 bases at J, with 10 bases in the middle. The CDR3 DNA reads TGTGCCAGCAGCTACACTAGGGTTGAGCAGTTCTTC. It is translated as CASSYTRVEQFF. Variable domain in full (rest from reference TRBV5-6 and TRBJ2-1): DAGVTQSPTHLIKTRGQQVTLRCSPKSGHDTVSWYQQALGQGPQFIFQYYEEEERQRGNFPDRFSGHQFPNYSSELNVNALLLGDSALYLCASSYTRVEQFFGPGTRLTVL.

J is TRBJ2-7 and V is TRBV29-1, with 9 bases fitting TRBD1. Germline V gene lookup returns CDR1 SQVTM and CDR2 ANQGSEA. Unmatched junction bases numbered 6, after V lost 6 bases and J lost 0 bases. The length of the CDR3 is 14 residues. CDR3 DNA sequence: TGCAGCGTCGGGACAGGGCGAAGCTCCTACGAGCAGTACTTC. Residues: CSVGTGRSSYEQYF.

This clonotype was picked up a small number of times. The genes are TRBV20-1 and TRBJ1-2, with 7 positions matching TRBD1. Germline V CDR1 and CDR2: DFQATT, SNEGSKA (reference sequence). The V gene end was trimmed by 0 bases and the J gene end by 6 bases; junction bases not matched to a gene: 7. The CDR3 loop spans 14 amino acids. For the CDR3, the DNA is TGCAGTGCTAGAGATAGGAAAGGGGGCGATGGCTACACCTTC. Protein: CSARDRKGGDGYTF.

The chain is built from TRBV20-1 and TRBJ2-1; D not resolved. Looked up from germline, CDR1 is DFQATT and CDR2 is SNEGSKA (reference sequence). The V end was cut by 1 base, the J end by 3 bases, with 7 bases between. CDR3 length: 13 amino acids. CDR3 protein: CSARGINYNEQFF. In nucleotides, the CDR3 is TGCAGTGCTAGAGGTATCAACTACAATGAGCAGTTCTTC.

This clonotype was seen a few times. The CDR3 bases are TGTGCCAGCAGTGAAGAGGGAACAGAGCTTTACAATGAGCAGTTCTTC. Translation gives CASSEEGTELYNEQFF. The rearrangement uses TRBV6-1 and TRBJ2-1; D gene uncertain. Germline V gene sequence: CDR1 MNHNS, CDR2 SASEGT. Trimming took off 1 base at V and 4 bases at J, with 14 bases between the two ends. The CDR3 sequence is 16 residues long.

The chain couples TRBV6-1 to TRBJ2-2; the match to TRBD2 covers 7 bases. This CDR3 has 18 amino acids. Germline V gene data show CDR1 as MNHNS and CDR2 as SASEGT. V shed 4 bases and J 1 base; nucleotides not matched to a gene: 12. CDR3 sequence: CASSVRLIGGGNTGELFF. CDR3 sequence (DNA): TGTGCCAGCAGTGTACGACTAATTGGCGGGGGGAACACCGGGGAGCTGTTTTTT.

The CDR3 bases are TGTGCCACCAGCAGAGATCCCCTCTACGAGCAGTACTTC. Translation: CATSRDPLYEQYF. This rearrangement joins TRBV15 to TRBJ2-7; D call uncertain. There are 13 residues in the CDR3. CDR1 and CDR2 from the germline V gene are LNHNV and YYDKDF (reference sequence). V was shortened by 0 bases and J by 3 bases, with 6 bases between the two germline ends.

This clonotype was counted a few times. The J gene is TRBJ2-1, the V gene TRBV12-3 or TRBV12-4; D might be TRBD1 or TRBD2, each matching 5 bases. The length of the CDR3 is 13 residues. The ends were cut back, 5 bases at V and 9 bases at J, with 14 bases in the middle. CDR3 amino acids: CASSPGRPGEQFF. The CDR3 DNA reads as TGTGCCAGCAGTCCAGGGAGACCGGGTGAGCAGTTCTTC.

This clonotype has ten or more counts. The rearrangement joins TRBV15 to TRBJ1-2; possible D gene TRBD1, 5 bases. The CDR3 loop spans 10 amino acids. From germline, CDR1 is LNHNV and CDR2 YYDKDF (reference sequence). V was cut by 7 bases and J by 10 bases, with 10 bases left in between. This chain's CDR3 is CATKGEDYTF. CDR3 sequence (DNA): TGTGCCACCAAAGGGGAGGACTACACCTTC.

This rearrangement joins TRBV2 to TRBJ1-2, with unresolved D. Germline CDR1 SNHLY, CDR2 FYNNEI. The CDR3 has 11 residues. Trimming took 5 bases from V and 14 from J, leaving 15 bases between them. In DNA form, the CDR3 reads TGTGCCAGCAGTTTAGACTCCTTTGAGACCTTC. Translating gives CASSLDSFETF.

The V gene is TRBV20-1, the J gene TRBJ2-1; 8 bases agree with TRBD2. Germline trimming cut 0 bases from V and 5 bases from J; bases unmatched to any gene: 9. The CDR3 is 16 amino acids. Germline V lookup: CDR1 DFQATT, CDR2 SNEGSKA (reference sequence). CDR3 sequence: CSARDPRLAGNNEQFF. CDR3 DNA sequence: TGCAGTGCTAGAGATCCACGTCTAGCGGGCAACAATGAGCAGTTCTTC.

This chain uses TRBV21-1 with TRBJ1-1. TRBV21-1 is a pseudogene. The length of the CDR3 is 14 residues. CDR3 sequence: CASSKAHQWTEAFF. For the CDR3, the DNA is TGTGCCAGCAGCAAAGCGCATCAGTGGACTGAAGCTTTCTTT.

The chain uses TRBV7-2 and TRBJ1-2; D call uncertain. Germline CDR1 SGHTA, CDR2 FQGNSA. This CDR3 spans 13 amino acids. V was shortened by 3 bases and J by 8 bases, with 13 bases between the two germline ends. CDR3 sequence (DNA): TGTGCCAGCAGCTTGGGAGCTTTGGAGGGCTACACCTTC. Translation: CASSLGALEGYTF.

The chain uses TRBV12-3 or TRBV12-4 and TRBJ1-5, with 12 nucleotides matching TRBD1. CDR3 length: 16 amino acids. The V gene end was trimmed by 4 bases and the J gene end by 6 bases; junction bases not matched to a gene: 7. For the CDR3, the DNA is TGTGCCAGCAGTTGGGCCGGGACAGGGGGCATTCAGCCCCAGCATTTT. It encodes CASSWAGTGGIQPQHF.